The present T cell receptor beta chain was sequenced within a study of shared clonotypes between healthy human individuals. The donors, all of them Caucasian adults, lived in Nashville, Tennessee. CD45RO+ cells and CCR7-negative CD45RA+ TemRA cells were combined as CD8 memory. About this clone: No antigen is known for it.

Study-level results: A few donors held 5% to 5.5% of naive CD4 clonotypes in common. Researchers found naive subsets generally carried larger estimated richness than memory subsets.

The repertoire was sequenced with immunoSEQ multiplex PCR; TCRdb's copy has only in-frame clones and lacks some. Of approximately 640,000 clones listed, 90% are singletons. The sample taken for sequencing was memory CD8+ T cells from PBMCs. Subset in this sample: CD45RO+ cells pooled with CCR7-negative TemRA cells. This clonotype was sampled from a man aged 18 to 29 in good health. Some clones in this sample may be carry-over from other donors' samples.

CDR3 DNA sequence: TGTGCCAGCAGTTTAGCGGGAGCGGTCCAAGAGACCCAGTACTTC. Its translation: CASSLAGAVQETQYF. J is TRBJ2-5 and V is TRBV27; 7 bases line up with TRBD2. Germline values: CDR1 MNHEY, CDR2 SMNVEV (reference sequence). The CDR3 totals 15 residues. The V segment lost 2 bases and the J segment 1 base; nucleotides outside the gene matches: 4.